The next 28 T cell receptor beta chains were all read from a single sample in a study of Ad26.COV2.S vaccination and SARS-CoV-2 variants. TCRdb's table, derived via immunoSEQ multiplex PCR, lists solely in-frame clones and lacks some. The sample has about 180,000 clones, 70% to 90% seen once. The starting material was peripheral blood, obtained after recovery from COVID-19. The receptors originated from a human donor who had recovered from COVID-19.

The V gene is TRBV28, the J gene TRBJ1-1; a possible D gene is TRBD1 (5 bases). Trimming shortened V by 6 bases and J by 10 bases, and 15 bases separated the two germline ends. Germline CDR1 and CDR2: MDHEN and SYDVKM. The CDR3 is 12 amino acids. CDR3 sequence reads: CASSTSRRGAFF. The DNA for the CDR3 is TGTGCCAGCAGCACGAGTAGGAGGGGAGCTTTCTTT.

The chain is built from TRBV19 and TRBJ2-7; 8 bases match TRBD2. The germline V gene has CDR1 LNHDA and CDR2 SQIVND (reference sequence). The CDR3 runs to 15 residues. V shed 5 bases, J shed 0 bases, and the junction held 6 bases outside the gene matches. CDR3 in amino acids: CASSWSREGSYEQYF. The DNA of the CDR3 is TGTGCCAGTAGTTGGAGCCGGGAGGGCTCCTACGAGCAGTACTTC.

The chain links TRBV11-3 to TRBJ2-2; tentatively, D is TRBD1 (5 bases). The germline CDR1 and CDR2 sequences are SGHNT and YENEEA. The germline V and J ends were trimmed by 0 bases and 4 bases, with 12 bases remaining between them. This CDR3 is 16 amino acids long. DNA for the CDR3: TGTGCCAGCAGCTTAGAAGCAGGGCCGTCCACCGGGGAGCTGTTTTTT. Protein product: CASSLEAGPSTGELFF.

This clone turned up a few times. The chain carries TRBV25-1 and TRBJ2-7; 14 bases are shared with TRBD2. CDR1 and CDR2 from the germline V gene are MGHDK and SYGVNS. V lost 4 bases, J lost 2 bases, and 1 base stayed unmatched. The CDR3 has 15 amino acids. CDR3 loop: CASSGGLAGAYEQYF. The DNA of the CDR3 is TGTGCCAGCAGTGGGGGACTAGCGGGGGCCTACGAGCAGTACTTC.

The chain links TRBV7-9 to TRBJ1-3, with D uncertain. The CDR3 spans 16 residues. With 2 bases removed from V and 0 bases from J, the gap between germline ends came to 11 bases. Germline V lookup: CDR1 SEHNR, CDR2 FQNEAQ (reference sequence). The CDR3 region has the DNA TGTGCCAGCAGCTTATTACTAGGGATCTCTGGAAACACCATATATTTT. Protein: CASSLLLGISGNTIYF. The full variable domain, in which reference TRBV7-9 and TRBJ1-3 provide the parts outside the CDR3, is DTGVSQNPRHKITKRGQNVTFRCDPISEHNRLYWYRQTLGQGPEFLTYFQNEAQLEKSRLLSDRFSAERPKGSFSTLEIQRTEQGDSAMYLCASSLLLGISGNTIYFGEGSWLTVV.

The chain has TRBV9 and TRBJ1-1; no clear D. V was pared by 0 bases and J by 4 bases, with 10 bases between. Germline CDR1 and CDR2: SGDLS and YYNGEE. CDR3 length: 14 amino acids. The CDR3 is CASSVDPYGTEAFF. CDR3 DNA sequence: TGTGCCAGCAGCGTAGACCCCTACGGCACTGAAGCTTTCTTT. Drawing the rest from reference TRBV9 and TRBJ1-1, the complete variable domain is DSGVTQTPKHLITATGQRVTLRCSPRSGDLSVYWYQQSLDQGLQFLIQYYNGEERAKGNILERFSAQQFPDLHSELNLSSLELGDSALYFCASSVDPYGTEAFFGQGTRLTVV.

The chain recombines TRBV7-6 with TRBJ2-3; tentatively, D is TRBD1 or TRBD2 (5 bases each). Germline V gene data show CDR1 as SGHVS and CDR2 as FNYEAQ. V was trimmed by 3 bases and J by 5 bases, leaving 12 bases between them. The CDR3 contains 14 residues. CDR3 amino acids: CASSFGTQRDTQYF. In nucleotides, the CDR3 is TGTGCCAGCAGCTTCGGGACCCAGCGAGATACGCAGTATTTT. Based on the CDR3 plus reference TRBV7-6 and TRBJ2-3, the full variable domain is GAGVSQSPRYKVTKRGQDVALRCDPISGHVSLYWYRQALGQGPEFLTYFNYEAQQDKSGLPNDRFSAERPEGSISTLTIQRTEQRDSAMYRCASSFGTQRDTQYFGPGTRLTVL.

This rearrangement joins TRBV9 to TRBJ1-2; 12 nucleotides align to TRBD1. In germline, CDR1 is SGDLS, CDR2 YYNGEE. The CDR3 runs 17 residues. Unmatched junction bases numbered 6, after V lost 0 bases and J lost 3 bases. DNA of the CDR3: TGTGCCAGCAGCGTAGGGGACAGGGGGCGGCGGGACTATGGCTACACCTTC. Amino acids: CASSVGDRGRRDYGYTF.

This sequence joins TRBV6-5 and TRBJ1-1; D may be TRBD1 (6 bases). CDR3 length: 13 amino acids. V was trimmed by 0 bases and J by 7 bases, leaving 9 bases between them. Germline-derived CDR1 and CDR2 are MNHEY and SVGAGI. The DNA for the CDR3 is TGTGCCAGCAGTTACTCGAACAGGGTTGAAGCTTTCTTT. Translation: CASSYSNRVEAFF.

The CDR3 loop reads CASSVAGGINQPQHF. CDR3 DNA sequence: TGTGCCAGCAGCGTAGCCGGGGGTATCAATCAGCCCCAGCATTTT. The V gene is TRBV9, the J gene TRBJ1-5; a possible D gene is TRBD1 (5 bases). V shed 0 bases and J shed 3 bases, with 10 bases lying between them. The CDR3 contains 15 residues. Per the germline V gene, CDR1 is SGDLS and CDR2 is YYNGEE.

This clone was seen only once. V and J are TRBV12-3 or TRBV12-4 and TRBJ1-2, with 7 bases fitting TRBD1. Trimming took 5 bases from V and 3 from J; bases not matched to a gene: 3. The CDR3 loop spans 13 amino acids. Written as DNA, the CDR3 is TGTGCCAGCAGTACTACAGGGGACTATGGCTACACCTTC. This codes for CASSTTGDYGYTF.

This chain uses TRBV7-9 with TRBJ2-3; D might be TRBD2 (5 bases). CDR1 SEHNR and CDR2 FQNEAQ come from the germline V gene (reference sequence). CDR3 length: 15 residues. Between the trimmed V and J ends, which lost 8 bases and 4 bases, there was a span of 19 bases. The CDR3 DNA reads as TGTGCCAGCTTTGCCCGGGAAAAAAAAGCAGATACGCAGTATTTT. Its protein product is CASFAREKKADTQYF.

The chain joins TRBV11-3 to TRBJ2-1; D possibly corresponds to TRBD2 (5 bases). Germline CDR1 is SGHNT and CDR2 is YENEEA. The CDR3 totals 14 residues. Trimming pared 1 base from V and 9 bases from J, leaving 13 bases between. In DNA form, the CDR3 reads TGTGCCAGCAGCTTAGTAAGCGGAGCGGTTGAGCAGTTCTTC. This gives the protein CASSLVSGAVEQFF.

There are a few counts of this clone. The rearrangement uses TRBV30 and TRBJ1-2; D is perhaps TRBD1 (5 bases). Germline loops: CDR1 GTSNPN, CDR2 SVGIG (reference sequence). The CDR3 contains 11 residues. V lost 2 bases to trimming and J lost 8 bases, with 9 bases between them. The CDR3 loop is CAWSMRGGYTF. The CDR3 nucleotides are TGTGCCTGGAGTATGAGGGGAGGCTACACCTTC.

This clone was counted once. The chain uses TRBV25-1 and TRBJ2-7; 8 positions match TRBD2. V trimming: 3 bases; J trimming: 1 base; junction bases outside the gene matches: 2. Germline CDR1 reads MGHDK; CDR2 reads SYGVNS. The CDR3 loop spans 14 amino acids. Here the CDR3 reads CASSEERGSYEQYF. Written as DNA, the CDR3 is TGTGCCAGCAGTGAGGAGCGGGGGTCCTACGAGCAGTACTTC.

V usage is TRBV5-6 and J usage is TRBJ2-4; 8 positions match TRBD1. Looked up from germline, CDR1 is SGHDT and CDR2 is YYEEEE. The CDR3 has 16 residues. The junction had 7 bases not matched to a gene; V was cut back by 1 base and J by 4 bases. The CDR3 sequence: CASSLLGQDTKNIQYF. The CDR3 DNA is TGTGCCAGCAGCTTGTTGGGACAGGATACAAAAAACATTCAGTACTTC.

V and J are TRBV3-1 (or the pseudogene TRBV3-2) and TRBJ2-3; the D gene could be TRBD1 or TRBD2 (5 bases each). CDR3 length equals 15 residues. CDR1 is LGHDT and CDR2 is YNNKEL in the germline V gene (reference sequence). The V end was cut by 3 bases, the J end by 5 bases, with 15 bases between. This CDR3 reads CASSHGAVFRDTQYF. The CDR3, as DNA: TGTGCCAGCAGCCACGGGGCGGTCTTCCGAGATACGCAGTATTTT.

The rearrangement uses TRBV11-2 and TRBJ1-2; tentatively, D is TRBD1 (6 bases). Trimming stripped 1 base from V and 5 bases from J, with 14 bases between. Germline CDR1 reads SGHAT; CDR2 reads FQNNGV. This CDR3 has 15 residues. CDR3 residues: CASSLGPGEGYGYTF. The CDR3 DNA reads TGTGCCAGCAGCTTAGGTCCAGGGGAAGGGTATGGCTACACCTTC.

This rearrangement joins TRBV18 to TRBJ1-6, with 8 bases fitting TRBD1. The V segment lost 0 bases and the J segment 7 bases; nucleotides outside the gene matches: 2. Germline loops: CDR1 KGHSH, CDR2 LQKENI. The CDR3 is made up of 15 amino acids. The CDR3 reads CASSPPTGGNSPLHF. CDR3 DNA sequence: TGTGCCAGCTCACCACCCACAGGGGGAAATTCACCCCTCCACTTT. Variable domain in full (rest from reference TRBV18 and TRBJ1-6): NAGVMQNPRHLVRRRGQEARLRCSPMKGHSHVYWYRQLPEEGLKFMVYLQKENIIDESGMPKERFSAEFPKEGPSILRIQQVVRGDSAAYFCASSPPTGGNSPLHFGNGTRLTVT.

This clone occurred a few times. V is TRBV11-1 and J is TRBJ1-2; 8 bases agree with TRBD1. The CDR3 consists of 14 residues. Trimming cost V 5 bases and J 4 bases; bases outside gene matches: 6. Germline V gene sequence: CDR1 SGHAT, CDR2 FQDESV (reference sequence). The CDR3 DNA reads TGTGCCAGCAGCCTCGGACAGGGCCCCTATGGCTACACCTTC. Protein product: CASSLGQGPYGYTF.

The J gene is TRBJ2-1, the V gene TRBV27; TRBD2 agrees at 11 bases. Germline assignment: CDR1 MNHEY and CDR2 SMNVEV (reference sequence). The trim removed 5 bases at V and 7 bases at J, leaving 7 bases unmatched. There are 15 residues in the CDR3. CDR3: CASSPAGTSGNEQFF. The CDR3 region has the DNA TGTGCCAGCAGTCCTGCCGGGACTAGCGGTAATGAGCAGTTCTTC.

This clone was recorded once. This rearrangement joins TRBV28 to TRBJ1-3; 7 bases fit TRBD1. The trim removed 4 bases at V and 1 base at J, leaving 7 bases unmatched. CDR3 size: 16 residues. Looked up from germline, CDR1 is MDHEN and CDR2 is SYDVKM. CDR3 protein: CASSSPTGPSGNTIYF. The CDR3 DNA follows: TGTGCCAGCAGTTCCCCGACAGGGCCGTCTGGAAACACCATATATTTT.

The chain links TRBV2 to TRBJ2-6; D is possibly TRBD2 (5 bases). From germline, CDR1 is SNHLY and CDR2 FYNNEI. The ends were cut back, 9 bases at V and 2 bases at J, with 17 bases in the middle. The CDR3 is 16 residues long. In DNA, the CDR3 is TGTGCCAGTGGAGAGGGCCGGGTTCCTGGGGCCAACGTCCTGACTTTC. Translating gives CASGEGRVPGANVLTF.

The chain has TRBV19 and TRBJ2-5; 9 bases fit TRBD2. This CDR3 has 16 amino acids. CDR1 is LNHDA and CDR2 is SQIVND in the germline V gene (reference sequence). V was pared by 5 bases and J by 5 bases, with 12 bases of the junction left unmatched. CDR3 sequence reads: CASSLTRGGARETQYF. The DNA of the CDR3 is TGTGCCAGTAGTCTCACTCGCGGGGGGGCCCGGGAGACCCAGTACTTC. The whole variable domain, remainder taken from reference TRBV19 and TRBJ2-5, is DGGITQSPKYLFRKEGQNVTLSCEQNLNHDAMYWYRQDPGQGLRLIYYSQIVNDFQKGDIAEGYSVSREKKESFPLTVTSAQKNPTAFYLCASSLTRGGARETQYFGPGTRLLVL.

This chain joins TRBV5-5 and TRBJ2-2, with D possibly TRBD2 on 6 matching bases. CDR1 is SGHKS, CDR2 YYEKEE, per germline (reference sequence). The CDR3 has 16 amino acids. V shed 1 base and J shed 5 bases, with 15 bases lying between them. The CDR3 region is CASSLRGGILTGELFF. CDR3 DNA: TGTGCCAGCAGCTTGAGGGGCGGGATATTAACCGGGGAGCTGTTTTTT.

V usage is TRBV3-1 (or the pseudogene TRBV3-2) and J usage is TRBJ1-6; D unclear. V lost 4 bases and J 10 bases, leaving 14 bases between the germline ends. The CDR3 sequence is 14 residues long. Per germline, CDR1 LGHDT and CDR2 YNNKEL (reference sequence). Here the CDR3 reads CASSLAVSRSPLHF. CDR3 nucleotide sequence: TGTGCCAGCAGCCTGGCAGTTAGTAGGTCACCCCTCCACTTT.

Details on this clone: At the DNA level, this CDR3 is encoded by other sequences in the same sample as well. The V gene is TRBV27, the J gene TRBJ2-7, with D perhaps matching TRBD1 (5 bases). Trimming removed 2 bases at V and 1 base at J, with 9 bases between. Germline lookup yields CDR1 MNHEY and CDR2 SMNVEV (reference sequence). The CDR3 contains 14 residues. The DNA of the CDR3 is TGTGCCAGCAGTTTAGGGCAGGGTTCCTACGAGCAGTACTTC. Its protein is CASSLGQGSYEQYF.

The J gene is TRBJ2-3, the V gene TRBV11-3; TRBD1 matches at 7 bases. Germline V gives CDR1 SGHNT, CDR2 YENEEA. V gave up 5 bases and J gave up 0 bases; unmatched junction bases: 5. The CDR3 totals 15 residues. Here the CDR3 reads CASSPWDSSTDTQYF. The CDR3 nucleotides read TGTGCCAGCAGCCCATGGGACAGCAGCACAGATACGCAGTATTTT.